The sample holds one count of the clone carrying this T cell receptor (beta chain). Measured with immunoSEQ multiplex PCR; TCRdb has only the in-frame clones, and not every one. The data show about 150,000 clones, approximately 90% seen once. These data come from a study of T cell responses to AZD1222 COVID-19 vaccine. This CDR3 has 14 residues. Germline lookup yields CDR1 SNHLY and CDR2 FYNNEI. The ends lost 5 bases at V and 4 bases at J; junction bases unmatched: 4. The chain links TRBV2 to TRBJ1-4; 7 bases line up with TRBD1. This receptor was obtained from an adult in good health. The sequenced sample was peripheral blood, obtained on day 0 of AZD1222 vaccination. The CDR3 nucleotides are TGTGCCAGCAGTACAGGGGTCTTTAATGAAAAACTGTTTTTT. Encoded protein: CASSTGVFNEKLFF.